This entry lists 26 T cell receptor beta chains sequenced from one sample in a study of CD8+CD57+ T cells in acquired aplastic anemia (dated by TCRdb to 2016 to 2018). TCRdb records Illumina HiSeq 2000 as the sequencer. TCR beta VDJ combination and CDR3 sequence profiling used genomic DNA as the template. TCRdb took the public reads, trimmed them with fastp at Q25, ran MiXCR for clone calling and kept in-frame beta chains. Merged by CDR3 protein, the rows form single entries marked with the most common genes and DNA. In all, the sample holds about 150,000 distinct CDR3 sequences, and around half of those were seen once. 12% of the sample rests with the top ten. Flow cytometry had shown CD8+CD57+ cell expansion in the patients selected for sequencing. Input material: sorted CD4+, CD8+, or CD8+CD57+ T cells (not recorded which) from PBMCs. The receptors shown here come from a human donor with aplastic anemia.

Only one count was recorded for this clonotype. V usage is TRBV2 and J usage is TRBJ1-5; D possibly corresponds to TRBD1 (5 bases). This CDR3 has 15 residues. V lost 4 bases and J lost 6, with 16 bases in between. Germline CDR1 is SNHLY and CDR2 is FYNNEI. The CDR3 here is CASSGDGAGLQPQHF. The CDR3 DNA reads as TGTGCCAGCAGTGGCGATGGGGCGGGGCTTCAGCCCCAGCATTTT.

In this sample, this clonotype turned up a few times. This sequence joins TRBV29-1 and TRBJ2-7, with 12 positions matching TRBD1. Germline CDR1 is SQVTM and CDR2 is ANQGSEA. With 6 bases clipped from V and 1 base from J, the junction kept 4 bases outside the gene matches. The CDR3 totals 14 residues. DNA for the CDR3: TGCAGCGTCGGGACAGGGGGCTCATCCTACGAGCAGTACTTC. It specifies CSVGTGGSSYEQYF.

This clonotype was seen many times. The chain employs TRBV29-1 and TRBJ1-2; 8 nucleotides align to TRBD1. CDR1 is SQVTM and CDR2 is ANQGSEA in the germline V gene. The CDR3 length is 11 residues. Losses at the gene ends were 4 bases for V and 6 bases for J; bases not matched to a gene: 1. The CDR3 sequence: CSVAGGNGYTF. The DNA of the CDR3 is TGCAGCGTTGCAGGGGGCAATGGCTACACCTTC.

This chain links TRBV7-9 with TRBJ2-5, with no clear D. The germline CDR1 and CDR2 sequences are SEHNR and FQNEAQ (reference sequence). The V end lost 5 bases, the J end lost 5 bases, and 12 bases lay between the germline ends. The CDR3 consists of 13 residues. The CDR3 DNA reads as TGTGCCAGCAGCGCACCGGTGGGGGAGACCCAGTACTTC. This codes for CASSAPVGETQYF.

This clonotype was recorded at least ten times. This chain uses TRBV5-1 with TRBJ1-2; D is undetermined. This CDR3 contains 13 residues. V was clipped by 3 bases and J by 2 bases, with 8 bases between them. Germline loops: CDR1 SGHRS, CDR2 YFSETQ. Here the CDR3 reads CASSSDGNYGYTF. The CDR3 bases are TGCGCCAGCAGCTCGGACGGGAACTATGGCTACACCTTC.

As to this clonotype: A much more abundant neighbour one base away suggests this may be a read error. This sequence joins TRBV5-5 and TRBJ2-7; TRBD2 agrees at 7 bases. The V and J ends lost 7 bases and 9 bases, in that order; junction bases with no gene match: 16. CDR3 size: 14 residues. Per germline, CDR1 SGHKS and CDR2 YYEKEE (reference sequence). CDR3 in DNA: TGTGCCAGCGGCCCGGGGGGACCCGCGGACGGGCAGTACTTC. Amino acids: CASGPGGPADGQYF. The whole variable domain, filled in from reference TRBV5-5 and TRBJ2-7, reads DAGVTQSPTHLIKTRGQQVTLRCSPISGHKSVSWYQQVLGQGPQFIFQYYEKEERGRGNFPDRFSARQFPNYSSELNVNALLLGDSALYLCASGPGGPADGQYFGPGTRLTVT.

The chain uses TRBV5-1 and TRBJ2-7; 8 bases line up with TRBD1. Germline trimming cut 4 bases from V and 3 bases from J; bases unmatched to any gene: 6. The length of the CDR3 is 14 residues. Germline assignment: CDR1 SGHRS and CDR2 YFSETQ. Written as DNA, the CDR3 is TGCGCCAGCAGCCTCGGACAGGGAATCTACGAGCAGTACTTC. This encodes CASSLGQGIYEQYF.

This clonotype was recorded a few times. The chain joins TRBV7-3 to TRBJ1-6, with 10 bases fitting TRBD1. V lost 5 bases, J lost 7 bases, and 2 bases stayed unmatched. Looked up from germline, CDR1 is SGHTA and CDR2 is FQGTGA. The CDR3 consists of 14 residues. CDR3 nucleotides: TGTGCCAGCAGCATGGGACAGGGGAATTCACCCCTCCACTTT. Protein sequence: CASSMGQGNSPLHF.

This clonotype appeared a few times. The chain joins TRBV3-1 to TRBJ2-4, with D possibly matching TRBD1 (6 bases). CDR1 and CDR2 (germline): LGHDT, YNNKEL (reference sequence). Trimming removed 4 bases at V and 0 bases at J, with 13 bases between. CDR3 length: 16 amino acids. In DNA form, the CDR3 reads TGTGCCAGCAGCCTACAGGGATTCGGAGCCAAAAACATTCAGTACTTC. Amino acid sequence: CASSLQGFGAKNIQYF. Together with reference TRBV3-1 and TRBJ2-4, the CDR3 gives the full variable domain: DTAVSQTPKYLVTQMGNDKSIKCEQNLGHDTMYWYKQDSKKFLKIMFSYNNKELIINETVPNRFSPKSPDKAHLNLHINSLELGDSAVYFCASSLQGFGAKNIQYFGAGTRLSVL.

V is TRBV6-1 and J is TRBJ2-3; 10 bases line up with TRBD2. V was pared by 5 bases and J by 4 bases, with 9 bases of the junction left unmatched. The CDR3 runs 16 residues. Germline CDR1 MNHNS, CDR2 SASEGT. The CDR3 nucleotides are TGTGCCAGCAGTCCCCCGGGAGCGGGGGGGCCAGATACGCAGTATTTT. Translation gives CASSPPGAGGPDTQYF.

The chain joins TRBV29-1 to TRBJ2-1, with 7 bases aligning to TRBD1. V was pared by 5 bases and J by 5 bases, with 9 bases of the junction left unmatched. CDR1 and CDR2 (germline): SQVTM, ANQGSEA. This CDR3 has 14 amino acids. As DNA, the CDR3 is TGCAGCGTTCGAGACAGGGCGACAAACAATGAGCAGTTCTTC. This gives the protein CSVRDRATNNEQFF.

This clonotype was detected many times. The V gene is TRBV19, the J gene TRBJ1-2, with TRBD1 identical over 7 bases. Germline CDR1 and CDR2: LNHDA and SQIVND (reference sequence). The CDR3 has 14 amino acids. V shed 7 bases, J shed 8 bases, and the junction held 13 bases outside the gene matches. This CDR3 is CASTHPPTGLGYTF. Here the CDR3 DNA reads TGTGCCAGTACCCATCCCCCGACAGGGCTCGGCTACACCTTC.

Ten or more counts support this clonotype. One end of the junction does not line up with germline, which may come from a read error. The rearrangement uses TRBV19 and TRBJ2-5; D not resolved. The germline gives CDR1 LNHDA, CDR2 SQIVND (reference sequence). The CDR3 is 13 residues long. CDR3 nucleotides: TGTGCCAGTAGCCCAGAAACCCAAGAGGCCCAGTACTTC. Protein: CASSPETQEAQYF.

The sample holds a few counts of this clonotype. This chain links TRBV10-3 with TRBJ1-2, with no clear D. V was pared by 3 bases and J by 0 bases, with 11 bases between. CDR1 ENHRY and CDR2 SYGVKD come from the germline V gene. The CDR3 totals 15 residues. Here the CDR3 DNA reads TGTGCCATCAGTGAATCTTTCCGCACTAACTATGGCTACACCTTC. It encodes CAISESFRTNYGYTF.

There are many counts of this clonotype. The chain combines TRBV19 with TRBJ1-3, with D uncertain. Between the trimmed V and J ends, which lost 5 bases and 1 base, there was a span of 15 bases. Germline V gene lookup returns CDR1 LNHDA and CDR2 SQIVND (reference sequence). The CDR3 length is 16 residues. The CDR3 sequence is CASSPPLRISGNTIYF. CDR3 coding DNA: TGTGCCAGTAGTCCCCCGCTGCGGATATCTGGAAACACCATATATTTT.

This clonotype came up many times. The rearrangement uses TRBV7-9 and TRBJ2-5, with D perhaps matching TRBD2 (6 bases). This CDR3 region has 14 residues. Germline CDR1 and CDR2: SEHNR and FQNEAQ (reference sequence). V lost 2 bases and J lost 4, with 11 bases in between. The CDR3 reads CASSLLRGLETQYF. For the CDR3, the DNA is TGTGCCAGCAGCTTACTTCGGGGACTAGAGACCCAGTACTTC.

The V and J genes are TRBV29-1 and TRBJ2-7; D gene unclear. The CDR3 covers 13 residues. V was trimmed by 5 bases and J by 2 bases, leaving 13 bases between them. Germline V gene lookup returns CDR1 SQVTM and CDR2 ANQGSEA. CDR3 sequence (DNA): TGCAGCGTTCATGTTACCATAACCTACGAGCAGTACTTC. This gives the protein CSVHVTITYEQYF.

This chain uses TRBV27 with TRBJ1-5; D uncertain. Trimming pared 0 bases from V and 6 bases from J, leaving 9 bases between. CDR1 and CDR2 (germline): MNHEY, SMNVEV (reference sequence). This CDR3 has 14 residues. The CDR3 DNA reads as TGTGCCAGCAGTTTATCCGTAAGAGGTCAGCCCCAGCATTTT. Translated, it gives CASSLSVRGQPQHF.

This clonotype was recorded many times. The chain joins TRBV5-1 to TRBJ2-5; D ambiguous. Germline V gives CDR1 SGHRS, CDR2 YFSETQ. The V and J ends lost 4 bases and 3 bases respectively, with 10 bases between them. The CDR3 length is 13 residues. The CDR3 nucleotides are TGCGCCAGCAGCCCGGGTTTGAAAGAGACCCAGTACTTC. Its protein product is CASSPGLKETQYF.

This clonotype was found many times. The CDR3 DNA reads TGTGCCAGCAGCTATCCGGGACTAGCATACAATGAGCAGTTCTTC. Its protein product is CASSYPGLAYNEQFF. This sequence joins TRBV5-6 and TRBJ2-1; 9 bases agree with TRBD2. CDR1 and CDR2 from the germline V gene are SGHDT and YYEEEE. Trimming at V came to 3 bases and at J to 4 bases, leaving 5 bases not matched to a gene. The length of the CDR3 is 15 residues.

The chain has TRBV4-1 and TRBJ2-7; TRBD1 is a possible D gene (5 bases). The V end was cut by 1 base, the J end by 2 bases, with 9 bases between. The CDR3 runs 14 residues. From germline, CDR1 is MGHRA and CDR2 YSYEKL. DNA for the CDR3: TGCGCCAGCAGCCAAGGGACAACCCCCTACGAGCAGTACTTC. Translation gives CASSQGTTPYEQYF.

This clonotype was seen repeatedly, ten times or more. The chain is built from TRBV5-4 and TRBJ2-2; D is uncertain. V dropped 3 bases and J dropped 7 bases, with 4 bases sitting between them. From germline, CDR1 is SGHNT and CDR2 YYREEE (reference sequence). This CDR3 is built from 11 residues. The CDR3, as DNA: TGTGCCAGCAGCTGGAGCGGGGAGCTGTTTTTT. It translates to CASSWSGELFF.

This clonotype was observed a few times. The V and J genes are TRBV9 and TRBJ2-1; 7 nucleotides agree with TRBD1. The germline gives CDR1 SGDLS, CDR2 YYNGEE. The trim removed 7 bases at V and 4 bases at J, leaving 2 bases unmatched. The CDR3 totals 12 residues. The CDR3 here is CASGQVYNEQFF. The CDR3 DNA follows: TGTGCCAGCGGACAGGTTTACAATGAGCAGTTCTTC.

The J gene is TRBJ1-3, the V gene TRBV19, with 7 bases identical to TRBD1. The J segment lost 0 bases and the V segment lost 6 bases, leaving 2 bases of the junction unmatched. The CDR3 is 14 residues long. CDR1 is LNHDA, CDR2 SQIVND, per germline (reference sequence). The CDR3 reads CASRTGDSGNTIYF. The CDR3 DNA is TGTGCCAGTAGAACAGGGGACTCTGGAAACACCATATATTTT.

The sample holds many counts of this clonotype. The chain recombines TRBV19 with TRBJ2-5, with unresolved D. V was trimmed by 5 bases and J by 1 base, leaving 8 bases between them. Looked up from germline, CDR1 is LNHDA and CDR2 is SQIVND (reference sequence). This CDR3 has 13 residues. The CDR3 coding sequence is TGTGCCAGTAGTCGAGCAGCCCAAGAGACCCAGTACTTC. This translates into CASSRAAQETQYF.

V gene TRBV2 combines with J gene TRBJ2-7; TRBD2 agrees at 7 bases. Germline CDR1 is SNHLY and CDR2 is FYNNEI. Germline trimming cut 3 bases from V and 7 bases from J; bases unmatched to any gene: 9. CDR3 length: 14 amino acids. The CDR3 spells CASSETSWSGEQYF. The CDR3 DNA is TGTGCCAGCAGTGAGACTAGCTGGAGTGGTGAGCAGTACTTC.